These 29 T cell receptor beta chains share one sample of origin, sequenced in a study of blood T cell repertoires in COVID-19. Assay used: immunoSEQ multiplex PCR; TCRdb lists only in-frame clones, some missing. The repertoire holds more than 350,000 clones, with about 88% as singletons. The sequencing input was PBMCs or T cells enriched from blood (not recorded which). The receptors originated from a woman aged 18-29 years who had been exposed to COVID-19.

The chain couples TRBV19 to TRBJ2-3, with D perhaps TRBD1 (6 bases). Germline CDR1 is LNHDA and CDR2 is SQIVND (reference sequence). There are 15 residues in the CDR3. V lost 7 bases and J lost 4, with 18 bases in between. The CDR3 protein is CASNTPRGDPDTQYF. DNA of the CDR3: TGTGCCAGTAATACCCCCAGGGGCGACCCAGATACGCAGTATTTT.

J is TRBJ1-1 and V is TRBV27; 7 bases line up with TRBD1. The CDR3 is 16 residues long. Germline V gives CDR1 MNHEY, CDR2 SMNVEV (reference sequence). The trim removed 5 bases at V and 4 bases at J, leaving 13 bases unmatched. CDR3 DNA sequence: TGTGCCAGCAGTCCCCCCTTTGGACAGGAGTCCACTGAAGCTTTCTTT. Protein product: CASSPPFGQESTEAFF.

The CDR3 region is CASSFLGLQANSPLHF. CDR3 sequence (DNA): TGTGCCAGCAGTTTTCTTGGGTTACAGGCTAATTCACCCCTCCACTTT. The chain is built from TRBV27 and TRBJ1-6, with D possibly TRBD1 on 5 matching bases. Trimming took off 3 bases at V and 6 bases at J, with 15 bases between the two ends. The CDR3 runs 16 residues. Germline assignment: CDR1 MNHEY and CDR2 SMNVEV (reference sequence).

The J gene is TRBJ2-7, the V gene TRBV19; D may be TRBD2 (6 bases). Germline-derived CDR1 and CDR2 are LNHDA and SQIVND (reference sequence). V gave up 6 bases and J gave up 7 bases, with 16 bases separating them. The length of the CDR3 is 13 residues. DNA of the CDR3: TGTGCCAGTAGCCGAGGGACTGCAAATGAGCAGTACTTC. Encoded protein: CASSRGTANEQYF.

The chain combines TRBV28 with TRBJ1-2; D ambiguous. The germline gives CDR1 MDHEN, CDR2 SYDVKM. This CDR3 is built from 14 residues. With 5 bases removed from V and 2 bases from J, the gap between germline ends came to 12 bases. CDR3: CASSPLHRNYGYTF. The CDR3 nucleotides are TGTGCCAGCAGTCCTCTTCACAGAAACTATGGCTACACCTTC.

V gene TRBV3-1 (or the pseudogene TRBV3-2) combines with J gene TRBJ2-2; the D gene is possibly TRBD1 (6 bases). The CDR3 sequence is 16 residues long. V was trimmed by 4 bases and J by 2 bases, leaving 14 bases between them. Germline loops: CDR1 LGHDT, CDR2 YNNKEL (reference sequence). The CDR3 bases are TGTGCCAGCAGCCGAAGACAGGATCTAAACACCGGGGAGCTGTTTTTT. This sequence encodes CASSRRQDLNTGELFF.

This chain joins TRBV7-2 and TRBJ2-7; tentative D call: TRBD2 (6 bases). Trimming took off 5 bases at V and 2 bases at J, with 16 bases between the two ends. The CDR3 totals 15 residues. Germline V gene sequence: CDR1 SGHTA, CDR2 FQGNSA. DNA for the CDR3: TGTGCCAGCAGCACGAGCCTAGCGCCTACCTACGAGCAGTACTTC. This encodes CASSTSLAPTYEQYF.

Notes on this clone: One end of the junction does not line up with germline, which may come from a read error. This sequence joins TRBV7-7 and TRBJ2-3; D might be TRBD1 (5 bases). This CDR3 spans 14 amino acids. CDR1 and CDR2 from the germline V gene are SSHAT and FNYEAQ (reference sequence). CDR3 residues: CASSLGAEKDTQYF. CDR3 DNA sequence: TGTGCTAGCAGCTTAGGGGCAGAAAAAGATACGCAGTATTTT. Full variable domain (missing parts from reference TRBV7-7 and TRBJ2-3): GAGVSQSPRYKVTKRGQDVTLRCDPISSHATLYWYQQALGQGPEFLTYFNYEAQPDKSGLPSDRFSAERPEGSISTLTIQRTEQRDSAMYRCASSLGAEKDTQYFGPGTRLTVL.

This rearrangement joins TRBV5-8 to TRBJ1-2; 7 bases are shared with TRBD1. With 4 bases clipped from V and 3 bases from J, the junction kept 6 bases outside the gene matches. CDR3 size: 14 residues. Germline V gene lookup returns CDR1 SGHTS and CDR2 YDEGEE. CDR3 sequence (DNA): TGTGCCAGCAGCGGAGGGACAGATTACTATGGCTACACCTTC. Encoded protein: CASSGGTDYYGYTF.

There are a few counts of this clone. The chain combines TRBV5-1 with TRBJ2-7, with 9 bases that match TRBD1. The CDR3 has 15 amino acids. Germline V gene lookup returns CDR1 SGHRS and CDR2 YFSETQ. V dropped 5 bases and J dropped 2; count of bases not matched to a gene: 8. The CDR3 DNA reads as TGCGCCAGCAGTCCCCGGGACAGGGTAACCTACGAGCAGTACTTC. It translates to CASSPRDRVTYEQYF.

V usage is TRBV10-1 and J usage is TRBJ1-4; 7 bases are a match to TRBD1. The V gene's germline CDR1 is WNHNN and CDR2 SYGVQD (reference sequence). The CDR3 extends over 14 amino acids. V lost 3 bases and J lost 4; bases outside the gene matches: 2. CDR3 DNA sequence: TGCGCCAGCAGTGAACGACAGGGTAATGAAAAACTGTTTTTT. Translated, it gives CASSERQGNEKLFF.

V usage is TRBV6-5 and J usage is TRBJ1-5, with 7 bases fitting TRBD1. This CDR3 has 15 residues. V gave up 6 bases and J gave up 1 base; unmatched junction bases: 6. CDR1 and CDR2 from the germline V gene are MNHEY and SVGAGI. The CDR3 loop reads CASSLMTGSNQPQHF. The CDR3 nucleotides are TGTGCCAGCAGCCTGATGACAGGGAGCAATCAGCCCCAGCATTTT.

This clone was picked up a small number of times. This chain uses TRBV10-2 with TRBJ1-5, with 7 bases lining up with TRBD1. Losses at the gene ends were 4 bases for V and 0 bases for J; bases not matched to a gene: 6. This CDR3 region has 16 residues. Germline V gene data show CDR1 as WSHSY and CDR2 as SAAADI. CDR3: CASSVGTDRSNQPQHF. CDR3 nucleotide sequence: TGCGCCAGCAGTGTGGGGACAGATCGTAGCAATCAGCCCCAGCATTTT.

This chain uses TRBV7-2 with TRBJ1-1; D gene unclear. This CDR3 spans 13 amino acids. The V gene's germline CDR1 is SGHTA and CDR2 FQGNSA. Trimming took off 5 bases at V and 4 bases at J, with 11 bases between the two ends. In DNA form, the CDR3 reads TGTGCCAGCAGCCCTTATGCGTCCACTGAAGCTTTCTTT. It is translated as CASSPYASTEAFF.

The gene calls are TRBV7-2 and TRBJ2-3; tentatively, D is TRBD2 (5 bases). This CDR3 has 14 amino acids. CDR1 and CDR2 from the germline V gene are SGHTA and FQGNSA. Trimming cost V 4 bases and J 5 bases, with 13 bases left between them. Written as DNA, the CDR3 is TGTGCCAGCAGCTCCCCCGGGATTAGAGATACGCAGTATTTT. Translated: CASSSPGIRDTQYF.

This clone was observed a single time. The chain combines TRBV5-4 with TRBJ2-1; 7 nucleotides agree with TRBD1. The CDR3 loop spans 14 amino acids. The ends lost 5 bases at V and 4 bases at J; junction bases unmatched: 6. The germline V gene has CDR1 SGHNT and CDR2 YYREEE (reference sequence). For the CDR3, the DNA is TGTGCCAGCAGACCCGGGACAGCATACAATGAGCAGTTCTTC. It is translated as CASRPGTAYNEQFF.

J is TRBJ2-7 and V is TRBV30; 8 bases fit TRBD1. The CDR3 is made up of 17 amino acids. V shed 1 base and J 3 bases; nucleotides not matched to a gene: 14. CDR1 and CDR2 from the germline V gene are GTSNPN and SVGIG (reference sequence). The CDR3 DNA follows: TGTGCCTGGAGTGCCTGGACAGGGTACACGACCATCTACGAGCAGTACTTC. This codes for CAWSAWTGYTTIYEQYF.

V gene TRBV11-3 combines with J gene TRBJ1-6; possible D gene TRBD1, 6 bases. Germline V lookup: CDR1 SGHNT, CDR2 YENEEA. V was trimmed by 0 bases and J by 0 bases, leaving 9 bases between them. This CDR3 is 17 amino acids long. This CDR3 is CASSLEGTSSYNSPLHF. For the CDR3, the DNA is TGTGCCAGCAGCTTAGAAGGGACAAGCTCCTATAATTCACCCCTCCACTTT.

This chain uses TRBV7-2 with TRBJ1-1; 7 bases fit TRBD1. Germline V gene lookup returns CDR1 SGHTA and CDR2 FQGNSA. This CDR3 has 14 amino acids. V lost 5 bases to trimming and J lost 1 base; unmatched junction nucleotides: 4. DNA for the CDR3: TGTGCCAGCAGCCTGACAGGGCCGAACACTGAAGCTTTCTTT. The encoded protein is CASSLTGPNTEAFF. Full variable domain (missing parts from reference TRBV7-2 and TRBJ1-1): GAGVSQSPSNKVTEKGKDVELRCDPISGHTALYWYRQSLGQGLEFLIYFQGNSAPDKSGLPSDRFSAERTGGSVSTLTIQRTQQEDSAVYLCASSLTGPNTEAFFGQGTRLTVV.

This chain uses TRBV4-1 with TRBJ1-5, with D hard to call. The CDR3 extends over 12 amino acids. Germline V CDR1 and CDR2: MGHRA, YSYEKL. Trimming cost V 0 bases and J 13 bases, with 10 bases left between them. For the CDR3, the DNA is TGCGCCAGCAGCCAAGAAGCTGGGAGACAGCATTTT. This codes for CASSQEAGRQHF.

The sample holds one count of this clone. The chain employs TRBV5-1 and TRBJ2-2, with a weak D call TRBD1 (5 bases). The CDR3 is 14 amino acids. The germline V and J ends were trimmed by 0 bases and 5 bases, with 8 bases remaining between them. Germline V gene sequence: CDR1 SGHRS, CDR2 YFSETQ. For the CDR3, the DNA is TGCGCCAGCAGCTTGGTTAAGGGGACCGGGGAGCTGTTTTTT. This sequence encodes CASSLVKGTGELFF.

V usage is TRBV28 and J usage is TRBJ1-1; D may be TRBD1 (5 bases). This CDR3 is built from 14 residues. The V end was cut by 3 bases, the J end by 4 bases, with 12 bases between. Germline CDR1 MDHEN, CDR2 SYDVKM. The CDR3 DNA follows: TGTGCCAGCAGTTTTGGGACTCCAATCACTGAAGCTTTCTTT. Amino acids: CASSFGTPITEAFF.

V gene TRBV3-1 (or the pseudogene TRBV3-2) combines with J gene TRBJ2-2; 10 nucleotides line up with TRBD2. CDR3 size: 17 residues. From germline, CDR1 is LGHDT and CDR2 YNNKEL (reference sequence). J was trimmed by 2 bases and V by 2 bases; bases with no gene match: 5. CDR3 sequence (DNA): TGTGCCAGCAGCCAATTCATAGCGGGGGGAAACACCGGGGAGCTGTTTTTT. This codes for CASSQFIAGGNTGELFF.

The rearrangement uses TRBV30 and TRBJ2-1, with 7 positions matching TRBD1. Trimming removed 4 bases from V and 4 bases from J; junction bases left unmatched: 7. The CDR3 has 14 residues. In germline, CDR1 is GTSNPN, CDR2 SVGIG (reference sequence). CDR3 nucleotides: TGTGCCTGGATGACCGGGACAGCTTACAATGAGCAGTTCTTC. Protein: CAWMTGTAYNEQFF.

The rearrangement uses TRBV6-5 and TRBJ1-6; TRBD1 aligns across 7 bases. Germline V gene lookup returns CDR1 MNHEY and CDR2 SVGAGI. The CDR3 loop spans 13 amino acids. The V and J ends lost 7 bases and 7 bases, in that order; junction bases with no gene match: 4. As DNA, the CDR3 is TGTGCCAGCACCGAGACAGGGAATTCACCCCTCCACTTT. Its protein is CASTETGNSPLHF.

The rearrangement uses TRBV7-2 and TRBJ1-1; the D gene is possibly TRBD1 (6 bases). The germline V and J ends were trimmed by 3 bases and 4 bases, with 9 bases remaining between them. The germline CDR1 and CDR2 sequences are SGHTA and FQGNSA. This CDR3 comprises 13 residues. The CDR3 bases are TGTGCCAGCAGCTTGGGAGGGGGCACTGAAGCTTTCTTT. This encodes CASSLGGGTEAFF.

Only a few counts were recorded for this clone. This sequence joins TRBV28 and TRBJ1-4; D not resolved. V was cut by 5 bases and J by 0 bases, with 10 bases left in between. Germline loops: CDR1 MDHEN, CDR2 SYDVKM. CDR3 size: 15 residues. The CDR3 region has the DNA TGTGCCAGCAGTCCGTACAGTGCAACTAATGAAAAACTGTTTTTT. It yields the protein CASSPYSATNEKLFF. Supplemented by reference TRBV28 and TRBJ1-4, the full variable domain reads DVKVTQSSRYLVKRTGEKVFLECVQDMDHENMFWYRQDPGLGLRLIYFSYDVKMKEKGDIPEGYSVSREKKERFSLILESASTNQTSMYLCASSPYSATNEKLFFGSGTQLSVL.

V is TRBV6-6 and J is TRBJ1-1; D gene uncertain. The CDR3 runs 14 residues. Germline V lookup: CDR1 MNHNY, CDR2 SVGAGI (reference sequence). V gave up 2 bases and J gave up 7 bases, with 14 bases separating them. The CDR3 is CASSYARQALEAFF. The DNA for the CDR3 is TGTGCCAGCAGTTACGCACGGCAGGCCCTTGAAGCTTTCTTT.

The V call is TRBV21-1, the J call TRBJ2-1; the D call in the table, TRBD2, was not verified against the DNA. TRBV21-1 is labeled a pseudogene. The CDR3 sequence is 15 residues long. CDR3 coding DNA: TGTGCCAGCAGCAAGGGGGGGGACTCCTACAATGAGCAGTTCTTC. It encodes CASSKGGDSYNEQFF.